This TCR beta chain was identified during a study of blood T cell repertoires in COVID-19. Study at large: Acute-phase and convalescent COVID-19 samples originated in the United States, Italy and Spain. T cells, B-cell-depleted T cells, or PBMCs provided the cDNA or gDNA that served as material.

In the original analysis: Amplification from reference gene primers served as the basis for estimated nucleated cell counts. Method: immunoSEQ multiplex PCR; TCRdb's copy keeps in-frame clones and lacks some. That table furnishes V, J and clone size, whereas the DNA furnished D and trimming. The sample includes 200,000 to 250,000 clones, around 80% of them seen just once. CDR1 LGHNA and CDR2 YNFKEQ come from the germline V gene. The CDR3 consists of 14 residues. V was clipped by 0 bases and J by 3 bases, with 9 bases between them. This sequence originates from a human donor in a cohort sampled during active COVID-19. Specimen: peripheral blood. The chain links TRBV4-2 to TRBJ2-7; maybe TRBD1 (5 bases). The chain's CDR3 is CASSQEVRDYEQYF. In nucleotides, the CDR3 is TGTGCCAGCAGCCAAGAAGTCAGGGACTACGAGCAGTACTTC.